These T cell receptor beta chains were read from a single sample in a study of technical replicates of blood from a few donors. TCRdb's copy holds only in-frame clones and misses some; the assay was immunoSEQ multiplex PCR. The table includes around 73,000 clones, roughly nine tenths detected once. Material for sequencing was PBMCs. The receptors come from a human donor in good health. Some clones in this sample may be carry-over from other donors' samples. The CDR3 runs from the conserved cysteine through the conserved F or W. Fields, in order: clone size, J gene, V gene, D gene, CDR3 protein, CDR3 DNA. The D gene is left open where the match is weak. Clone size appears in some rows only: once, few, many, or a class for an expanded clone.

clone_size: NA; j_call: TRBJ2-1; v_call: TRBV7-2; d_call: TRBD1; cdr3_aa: CASSKRQGTWEQFF; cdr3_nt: TGTGCCAGCAGCAAACGACAGGGGACGTGGGAGCAGTTCTTC
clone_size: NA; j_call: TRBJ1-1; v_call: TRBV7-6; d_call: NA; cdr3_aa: CASSIQENTEAFF; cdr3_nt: TGTGCCAGCAGCATACAAGAAAACACTGAAGCTTTCTTT
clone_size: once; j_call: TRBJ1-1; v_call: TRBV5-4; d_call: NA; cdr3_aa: CASSLSRGWDTEAFF; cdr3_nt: TGTGCCAGCAGCCTTAGCCGGGGATGGGACACTGAAGCTTTCTTT
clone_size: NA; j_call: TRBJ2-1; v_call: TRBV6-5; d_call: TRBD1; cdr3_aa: CASSYGQGSSFDEQFF; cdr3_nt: TGTGCCAGCAGTTACGGACAGGGATCCTCTTTTGATGAGCAGTTCTTC
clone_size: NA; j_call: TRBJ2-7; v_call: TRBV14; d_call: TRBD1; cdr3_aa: CASSPAGGGYEQYF; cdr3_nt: TGTGCCAGCAGCCCCGCAGGGGGCGGGTACGAGCAGTACTTC
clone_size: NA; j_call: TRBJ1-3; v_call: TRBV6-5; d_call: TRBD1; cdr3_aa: CASRRGQVDGNTIYF; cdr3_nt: TGTGCCAGCAGAAGGGGACAGGTCGATGGGAACACCATATATTTT
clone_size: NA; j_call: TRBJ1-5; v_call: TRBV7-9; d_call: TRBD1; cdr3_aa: CASSLGDRSSQPQHF; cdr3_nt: TGTGCCAGCAGCTTAGGGGACAGGTCAAGTCAGCCCCAGCATTTT
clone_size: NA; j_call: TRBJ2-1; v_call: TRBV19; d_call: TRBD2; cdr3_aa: CASKLAGGAYNEQFF; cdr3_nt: TGTGCCAGTAAATTAGCGGGAGGCGCATACAATGAGCAGTTCTTC
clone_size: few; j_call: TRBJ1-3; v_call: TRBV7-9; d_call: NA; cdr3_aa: CASSDIDSGNTIYF; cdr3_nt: TGTGCCAGCAGCGACATTGACTCTGGAAACACCATATATTTT
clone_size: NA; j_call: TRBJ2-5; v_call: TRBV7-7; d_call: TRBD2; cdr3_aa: CASSLLAGGTETQYF; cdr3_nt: TGTGCCAGCAGCTTACTAGCGGGAGGCACTGAGACCCAGTACTTC
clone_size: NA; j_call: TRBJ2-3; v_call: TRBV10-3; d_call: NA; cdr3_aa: CAVGGPGVTDTQYF; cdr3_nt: TGTGCCGTTGGCGGTCCAGGGGTGACAGATACGCAGTATTTT
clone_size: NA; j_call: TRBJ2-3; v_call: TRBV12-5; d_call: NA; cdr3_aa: CASGLTRATDTQYF; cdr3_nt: TGTGCTAGTGGTTTGACGCGGGCCACAGATACGCAGTATTTT
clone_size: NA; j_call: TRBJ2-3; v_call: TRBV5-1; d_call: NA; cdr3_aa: CASSLGTGRADTQYF; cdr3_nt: TGCGCCAGCAGCTTGGGGACAGGGAGGGCAGATACGCAGTATTTT
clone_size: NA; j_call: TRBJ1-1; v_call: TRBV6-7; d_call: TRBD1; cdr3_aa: CASSPGGYTEAFF; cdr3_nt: TGTGCCAGCAGCCCAGGGGGTTACACTGAAGCTTTCTTT
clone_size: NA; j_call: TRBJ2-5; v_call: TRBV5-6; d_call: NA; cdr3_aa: CASSLKGRAQETQYF; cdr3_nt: TGTGCCAGCAGCTTGAAGGGCAGGGCACAAGAGACCCAGTACTTC
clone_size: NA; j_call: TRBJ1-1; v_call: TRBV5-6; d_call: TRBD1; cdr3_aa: CASSPTGGRTEAFF; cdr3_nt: TGTGCCAGCAGCCCTACAGGGGGGAGGACTGAAGCTTTCTTT
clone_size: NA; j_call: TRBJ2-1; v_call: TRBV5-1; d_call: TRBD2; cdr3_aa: CASSLEASGRVFSNEQFF; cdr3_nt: TGCGCCAGCAGCTTGGAGGCTAGCGGAAGGGTCTTCTCCAATGAGCAGTTCTTC
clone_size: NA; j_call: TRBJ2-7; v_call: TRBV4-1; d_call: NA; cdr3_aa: CASSQGGDTWGTPYEQYF; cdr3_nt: TGCGCCAGCAGCCAAGGGGGCGACACATGGGGAACTCCCTACGAGCAGTACTTC
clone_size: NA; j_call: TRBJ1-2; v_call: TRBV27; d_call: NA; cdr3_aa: CASSLEGSSNYGYTF; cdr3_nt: TGTGCCAGCAGTTTGGAGGGCAGCTCTAACTATGGCTACACCTTC
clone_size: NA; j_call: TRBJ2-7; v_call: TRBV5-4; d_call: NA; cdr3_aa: CASSLRGTYEQYF; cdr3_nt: TGTGCCAGCAGCTTGCGGGGGACCTACGAGCAGTACTTC
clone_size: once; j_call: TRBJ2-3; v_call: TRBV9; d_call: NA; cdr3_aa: CASSVEGDTQYF; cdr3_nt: TGTGCCAGCAGCGTAGAGGGGGATACGCAGTATTTT
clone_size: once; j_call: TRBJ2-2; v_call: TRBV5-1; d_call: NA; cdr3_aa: CASSPTSIRELFF; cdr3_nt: TGCGCCAGCAGCCCGACATCAATCCGGGAGCTGTTTTTT
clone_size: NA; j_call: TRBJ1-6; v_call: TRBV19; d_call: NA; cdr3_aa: CASSEGGLGYNSPLHF; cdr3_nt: TGTGCCAGTAGTGAAGGCGGTCTTGGCTATAATTCACCCCTCCACTTT
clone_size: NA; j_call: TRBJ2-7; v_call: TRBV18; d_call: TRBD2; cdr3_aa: CASSSLAGAYYEQYF; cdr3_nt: TGTGCCAGCTCATCACTAGCGGGGGCCTACTACGAGCAGTACTTC
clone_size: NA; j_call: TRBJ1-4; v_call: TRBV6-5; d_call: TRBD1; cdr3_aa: CASSRTGGGEKLFF; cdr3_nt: TGTGCCAGCAGCCGGACAGGGGGCGGTGAAAAACTGTTTTTT
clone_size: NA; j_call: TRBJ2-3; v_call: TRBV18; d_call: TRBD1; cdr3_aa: CASSPRTGVADTQYF; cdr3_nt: TGTGCCAGCTCACCCCGGACAGGGGTGGCAGATACGCAGTATTTT
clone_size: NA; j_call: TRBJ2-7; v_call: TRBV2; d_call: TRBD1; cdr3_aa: CASLDRALYEQYF; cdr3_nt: TGTGCCAGTTTGGACAGGGCTCTTTACGAGCAGTACTTC
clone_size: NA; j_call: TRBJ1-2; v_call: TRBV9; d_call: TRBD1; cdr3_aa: CASSLQGAYGYTF; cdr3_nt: TGTGCCAGCAGCCTCCAGGGGGCTTATGGCTACACCTTC
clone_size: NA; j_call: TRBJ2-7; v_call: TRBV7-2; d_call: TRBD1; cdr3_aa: CASSLDRGRNEQYF; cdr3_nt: TGTGCCAGCAGCCTGGACAGGGGGCGGAACGAGCAGTACTTC
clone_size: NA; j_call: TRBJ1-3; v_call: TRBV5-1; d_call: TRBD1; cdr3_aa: CASSSDRAAGNTIYF; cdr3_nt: TGCGCCAGCAGTTCCGACAGGGCCGCTGGAAACACCATATATTTT
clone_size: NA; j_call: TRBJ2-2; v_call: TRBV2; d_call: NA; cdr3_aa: CASSPNRGGPGELFF; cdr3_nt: TGTGCCAGCAGTCCTAATCGAGGGGGACCCGGGGAGCTGTTTTTT